The rows below give T cell receptor beta chains drawn from one sample of a study of T cells in Graves' hyperthyroidism and ophthalmopathy. TCRdb used MiXCR to reprocess the multiplex PCR reads, holding one entry per CDR3 protein. The sample lists 350,000 to 400,000 distinct CDR3 sequences, about 18% occurring once. Material: blood. These receptor sequences come from a woman aged 18-29 years with Graves' hyperthyroidism. CDR3s leave out the opening cysteine and the closing phenylalanine or tryptophan. Where a row states a size, it is once, few, many or the class of an expanded clone; other rows omit it.

J	V	size	length	CDR3
TRBJ1-2	TRBV6-1	many	11	ASSEADPYGYT
TRBJ2-7	TRBV6-1	many	13	ASASLSWGGDEQY
TRBJ2-5	TRBV12-3/TRBV12-4	many	12	ASSTTGRQETQY
TRBJ2-5	TRBV27	few	14	ASSFLGQGREETQY
TRBJ1-5	TRBV6-1	many	15	ASSETTGYDSNQPQH
TRBJ1-1	TRBV10-3	many	12	AIRGQGGNTEAF
TRBJ1-1	TRBV6-1	.	11	ASRFVLDTEAF
TRBJ1-2	TRBV2	many	11	ASILILASGYT
TRBJ2-7	TRBV2	many	11	AGKLATSYEQY
TRBJ1-1	TRBV28	many	12	ASSFIPRNTEAF
TRBJ1-1	TRBV27	many	11	ASRGTGNTEAF
TRBJ2-7	TRBV12-3/TRBV12-4	many	12	ASSLARDSYEQY
TRBJ2-5	TRBV5-1	.	12	ASNAGTGKETQY
TRBJ1-2	TRBV30	many	9	AWSTGGSAT
TRBJ1-2	TRBV5-4	few	15	ASSLATGRRWDYGYT
TRBJ1-5	TRBV4-1	.	14	ASSQVRGPRDQPQH
TRBJ1-5	TRBV12-3/TRBV12-4	many	13	ASNPGGGVFQPQH
TRBJ1-2	TRBV12-3/TRBV12-4	many	9	ASSFGDGYT
TRBJ2-2	TRBV20-1	many	14	SARARLAQHTGELF
TRBJ1-3	TRBV4-1	few	16	ASSQGRGRRRSGNTIY
TRBJ1-1	TRBV6-2/TRBV6-3	many	12	ASTERGGNTEAF
TRBJ2-5	TRBV6-1	many	11	ASMEGAEKTQY
TRBJ2-7	TRBV4-2	many	13	ASSQDDETGYEQY
TRBJ1-2	TRBV6-1	once	10	ASRLRGGGYT
TRBJ1-1	TRBV7-2	many	15	ASSLAYRRGGGTEAF
TRBJ2-5	TRBV20-1	many	13	SAREGAGAQETQY
TRBJ2-5	TRBV29-1	many	10	SVDRQEETQY
TRBJ1-3	TRBV6-1	few	13	ASSISRDAGNTIY
TRBJ1-1	TRBV5-1	.	14	ASSLGPTFRNTEAF
TRBJ2-5	TRBV7-3	many	11	ASSPSYQETQY
TRBJ2-7	TRBV15	many	13	ATSRSGTGGYEQY
TRBJ2-2	TRBV12-3/TRBV12-4	many	19	ASSLAGGVESRGWNTGELF
TRBJ2-5	TRBV6-1	many	13	ASSETLAGQETQY
TRBJ1-1	TRBV29-1	.	10	SAPEQSTEAF
TRBJ1-5	TRBV19	many	13	ASSITGSDNQPQH
TRBJ2-2	TRBV27	many	15	ASSGLAGGPVTGELF
TRBJ1-6	TRBV3-1	few	12	ASSGGTGGSPLH
TRBJ2-6	TRBV12-3/TRBV12-4	many	15	ASSLWTGISGANVLT
TRBJ2-5	TRBV6-4	few	12	ASSSSGLAETQY
TRBJ1-1	TRBV6-1	many	12	ASTLGAMNTEAF
TRBJ2-7	TRBV6-5	.	12	ASSYLGGSYEQY
TRBJ2-5	TRBV6-5	many	13	ASRRVDGYQETQY
TRBJ1-3	TRBV3-1	few	15	ASTKRGQGIVGNTIY
TRBJ2-5	TRBV5-1	many	12	ASSFGQGRDAQY
TRBJ2-5	TRBV6-1	many	13	ASSEALSRVETQY
TRBJ1-2	TRBV2	many	12	ASSVRGRAGGYT
TRBJ1-2	TRBV12-3/TRBV12-4	.	15	ASIPGTGGEGNYGYT
TRBJ2-7	TRBV20-1	.	10	SAINPDYEQY
TRBJ2-7	TRBV6-1	.	13	ASSLDVRVGYEQY
TRBJ2-3	TRBV6-1	many	13	ASSEGVAGTDTQY
TRBJ2-5	TRBV11-2	many	9	AWRGGETQY
TRBJ2-7	TRBV20-1	many	13	SARGEQGGVYEQY
TRBJ1-1	TRBV20-1	many	16	SARAPPGQDLSDTEAF
TRBJ1-5	TRBV6-1	many	12	ASTRGSDHQPQH
TRBJ1-1	TRBV11-2	.	11	ASNLRENTEAF